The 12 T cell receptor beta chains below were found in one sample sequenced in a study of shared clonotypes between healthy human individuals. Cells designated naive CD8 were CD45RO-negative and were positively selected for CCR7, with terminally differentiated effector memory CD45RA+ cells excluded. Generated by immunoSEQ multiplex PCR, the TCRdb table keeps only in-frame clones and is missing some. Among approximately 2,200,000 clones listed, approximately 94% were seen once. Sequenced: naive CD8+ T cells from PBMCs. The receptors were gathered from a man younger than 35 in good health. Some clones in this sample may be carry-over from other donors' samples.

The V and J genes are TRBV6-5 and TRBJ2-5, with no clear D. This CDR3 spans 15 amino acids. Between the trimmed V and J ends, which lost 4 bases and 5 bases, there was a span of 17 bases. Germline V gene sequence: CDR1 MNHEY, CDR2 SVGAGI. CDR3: CASSSQTGHSETQYF. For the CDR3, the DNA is TGTGCCAGCAGTTCCCAAACCGGGCATTCCGAGACCCAGTACTTC.

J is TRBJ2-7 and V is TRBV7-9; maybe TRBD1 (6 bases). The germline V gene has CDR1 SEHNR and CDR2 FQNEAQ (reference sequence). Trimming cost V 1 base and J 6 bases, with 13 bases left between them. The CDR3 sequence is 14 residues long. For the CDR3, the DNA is TGTGCCAGCAGCTTAGTAGCAGGGGCTAGCGAGCAGTACTTC. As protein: CASSLVAGASEQYF.

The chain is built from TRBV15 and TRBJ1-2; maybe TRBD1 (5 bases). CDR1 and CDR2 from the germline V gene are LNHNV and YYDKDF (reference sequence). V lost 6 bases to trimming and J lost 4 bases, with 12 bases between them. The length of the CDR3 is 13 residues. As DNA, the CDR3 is TGTGCCACCAGTGAGGGGTTTGCCTATGGCTACACCTTC. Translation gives CATSEGFAYGYTF.

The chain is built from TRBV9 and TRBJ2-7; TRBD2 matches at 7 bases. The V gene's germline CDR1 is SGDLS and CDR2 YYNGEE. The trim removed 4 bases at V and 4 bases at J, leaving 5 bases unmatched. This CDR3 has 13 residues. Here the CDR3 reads CASSREGLYEQYF. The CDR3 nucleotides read TGTGCCAGCAGCAGGGAGGGATTGTACGAGCAGTACTTC.

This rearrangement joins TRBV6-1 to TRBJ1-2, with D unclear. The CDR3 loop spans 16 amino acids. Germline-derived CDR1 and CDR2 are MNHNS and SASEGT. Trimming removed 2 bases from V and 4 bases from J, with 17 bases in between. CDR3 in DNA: TGTGCCAGCAGTGAACCCCTATGGCGGGGTAGCTATGGCTACACCTTC. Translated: CASSEPLWRGSYGYTF.

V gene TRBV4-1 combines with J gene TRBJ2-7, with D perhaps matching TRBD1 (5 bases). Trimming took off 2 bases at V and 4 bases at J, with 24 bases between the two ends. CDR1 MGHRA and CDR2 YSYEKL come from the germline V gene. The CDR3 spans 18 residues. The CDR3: CASSQWGPRQGSRYEQYF. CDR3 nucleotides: TGCGCCAGCAGCCAATGGGGCCCGCGGCAGGGAAGCCGGTACGAGCAGTACTTC.

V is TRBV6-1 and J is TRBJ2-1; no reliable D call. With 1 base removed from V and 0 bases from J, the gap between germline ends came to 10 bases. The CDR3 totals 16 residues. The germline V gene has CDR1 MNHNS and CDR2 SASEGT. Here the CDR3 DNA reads TGTGCCAGCAGTGAAGTTGGCCTGAACTCCTACAATGAGCAGTTCTTC. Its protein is CASSEVGLNSYNEQFF.

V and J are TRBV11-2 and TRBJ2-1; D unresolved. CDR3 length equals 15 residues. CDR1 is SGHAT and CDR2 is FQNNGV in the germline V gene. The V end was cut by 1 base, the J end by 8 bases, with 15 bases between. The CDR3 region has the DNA TGTGCCAGCAGCTTAGCCGGTAACCCTTTGGATGAGCAGTTCTTC. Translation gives CASSLAGNPLDEQFF.

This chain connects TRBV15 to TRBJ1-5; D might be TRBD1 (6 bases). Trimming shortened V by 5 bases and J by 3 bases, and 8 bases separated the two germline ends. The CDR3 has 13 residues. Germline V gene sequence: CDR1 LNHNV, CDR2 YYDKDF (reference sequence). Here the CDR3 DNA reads TGTGCCACCAGCGGGGGCCTCAATCAGCCCCAGCATTTT. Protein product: CATSGGLNQPQHF.

CDR3 loop: CASSSVGGMNTEAFF. The CDR3 DNA follows: TGTGCCAGCAGCTCAGTTGGTGGCATGAACACTGAAGCTTTCTTT. The chain has TRBV11-2 and TRBJ1-1; no definite D call. CDR3 length: 15 amino acids. V was clipped by 4 bases and J by 0 bases, with 12 bases between them. Germline V gives CDR1 SGHAT, CDR2 FQNNGV.

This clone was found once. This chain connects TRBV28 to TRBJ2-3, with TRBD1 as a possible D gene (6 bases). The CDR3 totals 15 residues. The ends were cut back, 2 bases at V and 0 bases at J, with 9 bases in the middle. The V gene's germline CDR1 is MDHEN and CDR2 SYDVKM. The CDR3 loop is CASSLRDKSTDTQYF. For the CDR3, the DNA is TGTGCCAGCAGTTTACGGGACAAAAGCACAGATACGCAGTATTTT.

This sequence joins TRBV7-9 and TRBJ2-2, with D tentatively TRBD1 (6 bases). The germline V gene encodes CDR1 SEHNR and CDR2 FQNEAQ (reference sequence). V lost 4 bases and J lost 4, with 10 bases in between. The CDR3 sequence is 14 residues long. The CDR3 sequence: CASSSTGTTGELFF. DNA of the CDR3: TGTGCCAGCAGCTCAACAGGGACCACCGGGGAGCTGTTTTTT.